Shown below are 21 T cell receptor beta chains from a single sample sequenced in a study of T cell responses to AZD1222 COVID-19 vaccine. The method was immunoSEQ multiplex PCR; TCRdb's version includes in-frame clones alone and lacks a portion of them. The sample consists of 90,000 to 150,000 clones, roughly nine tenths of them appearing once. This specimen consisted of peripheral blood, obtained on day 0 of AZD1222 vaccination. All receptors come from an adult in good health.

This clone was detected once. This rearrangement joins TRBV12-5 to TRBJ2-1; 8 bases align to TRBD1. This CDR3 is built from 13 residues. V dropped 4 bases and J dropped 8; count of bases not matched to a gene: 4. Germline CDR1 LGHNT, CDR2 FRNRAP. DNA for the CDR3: TGTGCTAGTGGTTACAGGGGGGTTCATGAGCAGTTCTTC. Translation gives CASGYRGVHEQFF. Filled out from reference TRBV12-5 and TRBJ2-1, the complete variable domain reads DARVTQTPRHKVTEMGQEVTMRCQPILGHNTVFWYRQTMMQGLELLAYFRNRAPLDDSGMPKDRFSAEMPDATLATLKIQPSEPRDSAVYFCASGYRGVHEQFFGPGTRLTVL.

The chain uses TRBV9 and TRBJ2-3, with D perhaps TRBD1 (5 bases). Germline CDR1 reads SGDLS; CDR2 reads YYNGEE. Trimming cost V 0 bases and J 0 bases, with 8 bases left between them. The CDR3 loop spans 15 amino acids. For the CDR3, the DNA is TGTGCCAGCAGCGTAGTCCCAGGGAGCACAGATACGCAGTATTTT. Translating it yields CASSVVPGSTDTQYF. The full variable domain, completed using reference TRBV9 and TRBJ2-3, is DSGVTQTPKHLITATGQRVTLRCSPRSGDLSVYWYQQSLDQGLQFLIQYYNGEERAKGNILERFSAQQFPDLHSELNLSSLELGDSALYFCASSVVPGSTDTQYFGPGTRLTVL.

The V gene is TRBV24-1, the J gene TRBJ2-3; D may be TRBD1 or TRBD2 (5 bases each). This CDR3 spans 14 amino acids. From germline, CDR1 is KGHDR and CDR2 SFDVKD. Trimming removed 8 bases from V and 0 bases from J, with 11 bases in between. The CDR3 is CATTPGPSTDTQYF. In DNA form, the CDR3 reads TGTGCCACCACCCCGGGGCCTAGCACAGATACGCAGTATTTT.

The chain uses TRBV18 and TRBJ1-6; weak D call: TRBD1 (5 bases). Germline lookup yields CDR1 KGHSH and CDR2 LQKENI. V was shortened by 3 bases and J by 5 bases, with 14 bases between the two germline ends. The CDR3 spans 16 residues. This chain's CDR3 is CASSPRGRVNNSPLHF. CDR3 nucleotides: TGTGCCAGCTCACCGAGGGGACGAGTTAATAATTCACCCCTCCACTTT.

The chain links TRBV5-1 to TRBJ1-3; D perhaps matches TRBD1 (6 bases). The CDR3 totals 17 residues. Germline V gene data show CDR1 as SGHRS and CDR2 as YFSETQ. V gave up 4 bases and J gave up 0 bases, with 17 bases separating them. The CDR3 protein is CASSAEQGLGSGNTIYF. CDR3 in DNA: TGCGCCAGCAGCGCCGAACAGGGACTCGGCTCTGGAAACACCATATATTTT.

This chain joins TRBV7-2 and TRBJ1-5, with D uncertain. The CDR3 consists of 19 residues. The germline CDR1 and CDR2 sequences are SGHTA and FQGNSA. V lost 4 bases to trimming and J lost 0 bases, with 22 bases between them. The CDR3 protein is CASSSPEWAARDSNQPQHF. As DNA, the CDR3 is TGTGCCAGCAGCTCCCCAGAGTGGGCAGCCCGGGATAGCAATCAGCCCCAGCATTTT.

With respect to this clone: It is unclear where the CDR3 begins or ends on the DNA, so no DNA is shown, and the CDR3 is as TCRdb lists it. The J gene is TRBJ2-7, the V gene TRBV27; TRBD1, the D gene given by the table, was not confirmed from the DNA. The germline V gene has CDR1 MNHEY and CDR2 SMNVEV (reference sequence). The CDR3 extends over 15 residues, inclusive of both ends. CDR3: CASSFLAGGPYEQYF.

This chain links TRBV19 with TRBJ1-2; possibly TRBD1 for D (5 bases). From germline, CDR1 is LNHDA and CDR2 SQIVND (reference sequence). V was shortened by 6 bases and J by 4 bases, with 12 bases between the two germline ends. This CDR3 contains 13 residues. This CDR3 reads CASRQVGGYGYTF. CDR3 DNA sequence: TGTGCCAGTAGGCAGGTTGGGGGCTATGGCTACACCTTC.

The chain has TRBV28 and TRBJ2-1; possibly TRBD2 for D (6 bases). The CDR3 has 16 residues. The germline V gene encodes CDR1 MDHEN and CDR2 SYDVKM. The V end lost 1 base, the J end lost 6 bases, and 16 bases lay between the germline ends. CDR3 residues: CASSLSLAEPINEQFF. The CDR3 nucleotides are TGTGCCAGCAGTTTATCGTTAGCGGAACCGATCAATGAGCAGTTCTTC.

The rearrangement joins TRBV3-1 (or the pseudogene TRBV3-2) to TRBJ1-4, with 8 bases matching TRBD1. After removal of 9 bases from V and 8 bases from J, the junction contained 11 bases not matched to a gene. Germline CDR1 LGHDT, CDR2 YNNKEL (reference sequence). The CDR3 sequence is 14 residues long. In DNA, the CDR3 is TGTGCCAGTGGACAGGGCGGGAACCGGGAAAAACTGTTTTTT. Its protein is CASGQGGNREKLFF.

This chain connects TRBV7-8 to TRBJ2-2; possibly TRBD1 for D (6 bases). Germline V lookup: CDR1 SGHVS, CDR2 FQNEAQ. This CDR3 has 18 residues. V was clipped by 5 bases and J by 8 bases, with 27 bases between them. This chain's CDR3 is CASSHTDSLMQSSGELFF. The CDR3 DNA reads TGTGCCAGCAGCCATACGGACAGCCTCATGCAAAGCTCGGGGGAGCTGTTTTTT.

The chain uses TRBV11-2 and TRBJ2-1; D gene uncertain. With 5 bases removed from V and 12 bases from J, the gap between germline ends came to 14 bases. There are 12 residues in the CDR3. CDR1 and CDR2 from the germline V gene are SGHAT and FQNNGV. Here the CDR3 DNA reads TGTGCCAGCAGCCACGCCGTGGCCGGGCAGTTCTTC. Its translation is CASSHAVAGQFF. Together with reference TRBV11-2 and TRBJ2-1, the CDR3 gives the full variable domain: EAGVAQSPRYKIIEKRQSVAFWCNPISGHATLYWYQQILGQGPKLLIQFQNNGVVDDSQLPKDRFSAERLKGVDSTLKIQPAKLEDSAVYLCASSHAVAGQFFGPGTRLTVL.

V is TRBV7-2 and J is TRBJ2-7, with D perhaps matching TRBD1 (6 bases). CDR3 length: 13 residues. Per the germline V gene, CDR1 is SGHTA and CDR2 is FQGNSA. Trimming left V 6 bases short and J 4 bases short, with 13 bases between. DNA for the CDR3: TGTGCCAGCAGACAGGGCGGTGAATACGAGCAGTACTTC. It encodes CASRQGGEYEQYF.

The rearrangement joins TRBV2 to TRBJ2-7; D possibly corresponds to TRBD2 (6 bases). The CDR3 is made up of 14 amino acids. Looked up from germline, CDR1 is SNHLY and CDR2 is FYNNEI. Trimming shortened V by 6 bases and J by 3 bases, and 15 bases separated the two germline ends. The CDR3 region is CASSPGLGVYEQYF. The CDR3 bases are TGTGCCAGCAGCCCGGGACTGGGAGTCTACGAGCAGTACTTC.

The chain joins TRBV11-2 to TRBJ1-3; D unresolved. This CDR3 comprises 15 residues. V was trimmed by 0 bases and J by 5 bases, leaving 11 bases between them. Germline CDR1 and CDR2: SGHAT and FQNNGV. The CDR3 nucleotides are TGTGCCAGCAGCTTAGAGTCCGGGTCACGAAACACCATATATTTT. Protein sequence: CASSLESGSRNTIYF.

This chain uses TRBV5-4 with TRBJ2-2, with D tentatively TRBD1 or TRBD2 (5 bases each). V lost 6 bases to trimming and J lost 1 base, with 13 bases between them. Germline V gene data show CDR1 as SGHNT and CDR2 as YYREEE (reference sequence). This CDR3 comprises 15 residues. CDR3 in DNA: TGTGCCAGCACCCGAGGGGCTAAGAACACCGGGGAGCTGTTTTTT. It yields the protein CASTRGAKNTGELFF.

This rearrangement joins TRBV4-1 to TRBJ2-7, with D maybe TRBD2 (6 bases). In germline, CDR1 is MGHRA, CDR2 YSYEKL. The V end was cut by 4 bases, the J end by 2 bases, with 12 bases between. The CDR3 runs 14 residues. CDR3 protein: CASSPVLATYEQYF. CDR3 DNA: TGCGCCAGCAGCCCCGTACTAGCTACCTACGAGCAGTACTTC.

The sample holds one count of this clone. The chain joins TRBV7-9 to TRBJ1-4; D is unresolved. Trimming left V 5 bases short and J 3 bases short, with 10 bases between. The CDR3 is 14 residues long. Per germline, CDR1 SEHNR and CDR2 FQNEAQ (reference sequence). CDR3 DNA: TGTGCCAGCAGCAGCCAGGTCGCTAATGAAAAACTGTTTTTT. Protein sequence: CASSSQVANEKLFF.

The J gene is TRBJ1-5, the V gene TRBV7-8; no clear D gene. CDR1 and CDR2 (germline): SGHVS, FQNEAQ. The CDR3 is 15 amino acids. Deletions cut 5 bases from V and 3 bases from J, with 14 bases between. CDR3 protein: CASSPARQLNQPQHF. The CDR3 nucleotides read TGTGCCAGCAGCCCTGCGAGGCAGCTCAATCAGCCCCAGCATTTT.

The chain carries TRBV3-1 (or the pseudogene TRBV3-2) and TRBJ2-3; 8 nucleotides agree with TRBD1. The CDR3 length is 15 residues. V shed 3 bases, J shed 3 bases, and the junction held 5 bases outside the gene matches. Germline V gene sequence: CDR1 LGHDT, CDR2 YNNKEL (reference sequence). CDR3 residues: CASSQSRQGTDTQYF. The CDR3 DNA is TGTGCCAGCAGCCAGTCCCGACAGGGGACAGATACGCAGTATTTT.

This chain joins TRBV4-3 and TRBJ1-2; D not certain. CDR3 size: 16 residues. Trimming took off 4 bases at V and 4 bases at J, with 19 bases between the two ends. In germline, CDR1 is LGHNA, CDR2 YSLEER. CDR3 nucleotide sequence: TGCGCCAGCAGCCTAGGCCTTATATCCGGAGGCTATGGCTACACCTTC. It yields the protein CASSLGLISGGYGYTF.